Sequencing of this T cell receptor (beta chain) was carried out in a study of control samples from healthy donors and cancer patients. Only in-frame clones appear in the TCRdb table, and some are missing; sequencing was by immunoSEQ multiplex PCR. The sample lists around 100,000 clones; 80% to 95% were seen once. The sample comprised blood. The clonotype was recovered from a human donor in good health. The donor label of this sample is uncertain.

This chain's CDR3 is CASSQITGGSTGELFF. The CDR3 DNA is TGTGCCAGTAGCCAAATAACAGGGGGCAGCACCGGGGAGCTGTTTTTT. The chain combines TRBV19 with TRBJ2-2, with 9 nucleotides matching TRBD1. The CDR3 extends over 16 amino acids. Trimming took 6 bases from V and 4 from J; bases not matched to a gene: 9. In germline, CDR1 is LNHDA, CDR2 SQIVND (reference sequence).